One and the same sample provided the 21 T cell receptor beta chains below, sequenced in a study of cytomegalovirus exposure and HLA in healthy donors. PCR primers comprised 60 Vbeta and 13 Jbeta primers. Profiled with immunoSEQ multiplex PCR; TCRdb holds only in-frame clones, not every one. The sample carries some 190,000 clones, 65% to 85% recorded once. Material: PBMCs. These receptors came from a man between 18 and 35 years old in good health and CMV-seronegative.

The chain links TRBV19 to TRBJ2-5, with D possibly matching TRBD1 (5 bases). CDR1 and CDR2 (germline): LNHDA, SQIVND (reference sequence). CDR3 length equals 13 residues. V dropped 5 bases and J dropped 2 bases, with 9 bases sitting between them. The CDR3 DNA reads as TGTGCCAGTAGTCTCGACAGACAAGAGACCCAGTACTTC. Protein product: CASSLDRQETQYF.

The chain recombines TRBV18 with TRBJ2-1; D may be TRBD2 (5 bases). V shed 7 bases and J shed 5 bases, with 24 bases lying between them. Per germline, CDR1 KGHSH and CDR2 LQKENI. The CDR3 is 17 amino acids. Written as DNA, the CDR3 is TGTGCCAGCTTAATAAATCCCTGGACTGGAGAAGACAATGAGCAGTTCTTC. Its protein product is CASLINPWTGEDNEQFF.

This clone was detected only once. The CDR3 DNA follows: TGTGCCAGCAGCGTTAGCGGGAAGAATGAGCAGTTCTTC. Translated: CASSVSGKNEQFF. The J gene is TRBJ2-1, the V gene TRBV7-9; 8 positions match TRBD2. CDR1 is SEHNR, CDR2 FQNEAQ, per germline (reference sequence). V shed 5 bases and J 7 bases; nucleotides not matched to a gene: 4. The CDR3 is 13 amino acids.

The V and J genes are TRBV2 and TRBJ2-1; tentatively, D is TRBD2 (6 bases). The V gene lost 6 bases and the J gene lost 7 bases, with 13 bases spanning the gap. In germline, CDR1 is SNHLY, CDR2 FYNNEI. The CDR3 is 13 amino acids. The CDR3 DNA is TGTGCCAGCAGCTTGACGGGGGTAAATGAGCAGTTCTTC. As protein: CASSLTGVNEQFF.

This chain uses TRBV5-8 with TRBJ2-4; TRBD1 might be the D (6 bases). This CDR3 has 12 residues. V lost 4 bases, J lost 12 bases, and 14 bases lay in between. Germline values: CDR1 SGHTS, CDR2 YDEGEE. The CDR3: CASSLQGPPQYF. In DNA form, the CDR3 reads TGTGCCAGCAGCCTTCAGGGGCCGCCTCAGTACTTC. Full variable domain (remainder filled in from reference TRBV5-8 and TRBJ2-4): EAGVTQSPTHLIKTRGQQATLRCSPISGHTSVYWYQQALGLGLQFLLWYDEGEERNRGNFPPRFSGRQFPNYSSELNVNALELEDSALYLCASSLQGPPQYFGAGTRLSVL.

This chain links TRBV15 with TRBJ2-7; D is unclear. Germline V gene sequence: CDR1 LNHNV, CDR2 YYDKDF (reference sequence). The CDR3 loop spans 15 amino acids. The V end was cut by 0 bases, the J end by 3 bases, with 12 bases between. The DNA for the CDR3 is TGTGCCACCAGCAGAGATCTTGGAACGGGCTACGAGCAGTACTTC. Translation: CATSRDLGTGYEQYF.

The V gene is TRBV5-4, the J gene TRBJ2-1, with 9 nucleotides matching TRBD1. The V segment lost 4 bases and the J segment 3 bases; nucleotides outside the gene matches: 5. This CDR3 has 15 amino acids. Germline V gives CDR1 SGHNT, CDR2 YYREEE (reference sequence). CDR3 sequence: CASSGGTGIYNEQFF. The CDR3, as DNA: TGTGCCAGCAGCGGTGGGACAGGGATCTACAATGAGCAGTTCTTC.

V and J are TRBV30 and TRBJ2-7; the D is unclear. Trimming took 0 bases from V and 2 from J, leaving 14 bases between them. This CDR3 is 15 amino acids long. The germline gives CDR1 GTSNPN, CDR2 SVGIG (reference sequence). CDR3 amino acids: CAWSVFGPPPYEQYF. CDR3 DNA sequence: TGTGCCTGGAGTGTATTTGGGCCCCCCCCCTACGAGCAGTACTTC.

This chain joins TRBV5-1 and TRBJ1-3; the D is unclear. Germline V CDR1 and CDR2: SGHRS, YFSETQ. Deletions cut 2 bases from V and 4 bases from J, with 4 bases between. This CDR3 region has 12 residues. The CDR3 DNA is TGCGCCAGCAGCTTTAAAGGAAACACCATATATTTT. This translates into CASSFKGNTIYF.

The gene calls are TRBV9 and TRBJ2-7; 9 positions match TRBD1. Germline-derived CDR1 and CDR2 are SGDLS and YYNGEE. The CDR3 is 13 residues long. Germline trimming cut 4 bases from V and 3 bases from J; bases unmatched to any gene: 2. The CDR3 nucleotides are TGTGCCAGCAGCCTGACAGGGGGCTACGAGCAGTACTTC. This translates into CASSLTGGYEQYF.

V is TRBV9 and J is TRBJ2-2, with D unresolved. The length of the CDR3 is 18 residues. The germline CDR1 and CDR2 sequences are SGDLS and YYNGEE. V lost 0 bases to trimming and J lost 4 bases, with 19 bases between them. This chain's CDR3 is CASSVADSSRISTGELFF. The CDR3 region has the DNA TGTGCCAGCAGCGTAGCCGACTCAAGCCGGATATCCACCGGGGAGCTGTTTTTT.

V usage is TRBV27 and J usage is TRBJ1-5, with D tentatively TRBD1 (5 bases). V was cut by 2 bases and J by 5 bases, with 7 bases left in between. Germline values: CDR1 MNHEY, CDR2 SMNVEV (reference sequence). The CDR3 is 13 residues long. CDR3 sequence: CASSLQGDQPQHF. The DNA of the CDR3 is TGTGCCAGCAGTTTACAGGGCGATCAGCCCCAGCATTTT.

This chain links TRBV11-2 with TRBJ1-2; D is ambiguous. Germline values: CDR1 SGHAT, CDR2 FQNNGV. The CDR3 runs 14 residues. The V and J ends lost 0 bases and 1 base respectively, with 6 bases between them. CDR3 in DNA: TGTGCCAGCAGCTTAGATAGCGTTAACTATGGCTACACCTTC. The encoded protein is CASSLDSVNYGYTF.

The gene calls are TRBV27 and TRBJ2-1; unclear D gene. The V end was cut by 6 bases, the J end by 5 bases, with 17 bases between. CDR3 length equals 15 residues. From germline, CDR1 is MNHEY and CDR2 SMNVEV (reference sequence). The CDR3 nucleotides read TGTGCCAGCAGCCCCGGTAGCCACCGGAACAATGAGCAGTTCTTC. Translation gives CASSPGSHRNNEQFF.

V usage is TRBV30 and J usage is TRBJ1-5; D is possibly TRBD1 (5 bases). The germline CDR1 and CDR2 sequences are GTSNPN and SVGIG (reference sequence). This CDR3 is built from 15 residues. Trimming removed 5 bases from V and 3 bases from J, with 17 bases in between. The CDR3 DNA follows: TGTGCCTGGGAAGTCTGTGGGGGGATCAATCAGCCCCAGCATTTT. As protein: CAWEVCGGINQPQHF.

The chain employs TRBV18 and TRBJ2-7; D may be TRBD1 (6 bases). Trimming stripped 1 base from V and 10 bases from J, with 11 bases between. This CDR3 is 12 amino acids long. Germline V lookup: CDR1 KGHSH, CDR2 LQKENI. The CDR3 sequence is CASSPRTGHQYF. CDR3 DNA: TGTGCCAGCTCACCACGGACGGGACACCAGTACTTC.

V is TRBV18 and J is TRBJ2-4; TRBD1 agrees at 10 bases. Germline V gene data show CDR1 as KGHSH and CDR2 as LQKENI. There are 17 residues in the CDR3. Trimming removed 3 bases from V and 2 bases from J; junction bases left unmatched: 7. The CDR3 reads CASSPGPTGGSKNIQYF. In nucleotides, the CDR3 is TGTGCCAGCTCACCGGGTCCGACAGGGGGCTCCAAAAACATTCAGTACTTC.

The chain has TRBV27 and TRBJ2-3, with a tentative D call TRBD1 (5 bases). The CDR3 spans 15 residues. Germline V gene lookup returns CDR1 MNHEY and CDR2 SMNVEV (reference sequence). V was cut by 7 bases and J by 0 bases, with 14 bases left in between. The CDR3 sequence: CASTVGTGSTDTQYF. The CDR3 DNA is TGTGCCAGCACCGTGGGAACAGGTAGCACAGATACGCAGTATTTT.

The CDR3 loop reads CASSISDRASPLHF. The CDR3 bases are TGTGCCAGCAGCATATCGGACAGGGCTTCACCCCTCCACTTT. The chain has TRBV5-4 and TRBJ1-6; TRBD1 matches 8 bases. Looked up from germline, CDR1 is SGHNT and CDR2 is YYREEE (reference sequence). The CDR3 is made up of 14 amino acids. With 4 bases clipped from V and 9 bases from J, the junction kept 6 bases outside the gene matches.

CDR3 DNA: TGCGCCAGCACATTACCCGGACAGGACTACAATGAGCAGTTCTTC. It encodes CASTLPGQDYNEQFF. This rearrangement joins TRBV5-1 to TRBJ2-1, with 7 bases fitting TRBD1. The CDR3 runs to 15 residues. J was trimmed by 3 bases and V by 6 bases; bases with no gene match: 9. CDR1 SGHRS and CDR2 YFSETQ come from the germline V gene.

The chain carries TRBV6-5 and TRBJ2-1; TRBD1 matches 8 bases. Trimming cost V 6 bases and J 15 bases; bases outside gene matches: 7. There are 11 residues in the CDR3. Germline CDR1 is MNHEY and CDR2 is SVGAGI. CDR3: CASRRGTGLFF. In DNA form, the CDR3 reads TGTGCCAGCAGGCGTGGGACAGGCCTGTTCTTC.